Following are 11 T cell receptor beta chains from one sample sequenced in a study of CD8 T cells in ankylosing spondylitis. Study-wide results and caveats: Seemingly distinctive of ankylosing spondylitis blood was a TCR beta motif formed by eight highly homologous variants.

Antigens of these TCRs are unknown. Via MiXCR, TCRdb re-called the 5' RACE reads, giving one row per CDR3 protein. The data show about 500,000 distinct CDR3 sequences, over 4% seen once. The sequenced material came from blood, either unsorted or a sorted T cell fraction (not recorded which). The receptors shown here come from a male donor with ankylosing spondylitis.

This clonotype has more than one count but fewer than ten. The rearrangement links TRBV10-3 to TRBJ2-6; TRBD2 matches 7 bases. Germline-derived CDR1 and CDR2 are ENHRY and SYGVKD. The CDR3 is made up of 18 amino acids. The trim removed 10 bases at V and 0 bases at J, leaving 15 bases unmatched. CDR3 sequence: CATNTLGAGISGANVLTF. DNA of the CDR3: TGTGCCACGAACACCCTCGGAGCGGGGATCTCTGGGGCCAACGTCCTGACTTTC.

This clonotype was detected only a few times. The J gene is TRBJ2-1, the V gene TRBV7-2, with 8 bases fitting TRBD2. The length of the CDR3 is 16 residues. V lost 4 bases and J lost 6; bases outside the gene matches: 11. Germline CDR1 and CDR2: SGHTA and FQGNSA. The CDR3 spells CASSYAVLTSVNEQFF. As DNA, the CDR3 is TGTGCCAGCAGCTACGCAGTTTTGACTAGCGTCAATGAGCAGTTCTTC.

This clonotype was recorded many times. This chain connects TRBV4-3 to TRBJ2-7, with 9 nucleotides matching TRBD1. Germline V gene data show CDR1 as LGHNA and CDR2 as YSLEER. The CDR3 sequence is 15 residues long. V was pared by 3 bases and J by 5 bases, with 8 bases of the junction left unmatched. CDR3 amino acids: CASSHLGQGRNEQYF. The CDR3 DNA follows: TGCGCCAGCAGCCATCTCGGACAGGGGCGGAACGAGCAGTACTTC.

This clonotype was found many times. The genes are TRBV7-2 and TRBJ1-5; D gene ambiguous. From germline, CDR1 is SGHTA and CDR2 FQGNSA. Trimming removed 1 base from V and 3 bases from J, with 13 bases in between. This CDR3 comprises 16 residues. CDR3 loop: CASSLEFARPNQPQHF. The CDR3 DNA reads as TGTGCCAGCAGCTTAGAATTCGCCAGACCCAATCAGCCCCAGCATTTT.

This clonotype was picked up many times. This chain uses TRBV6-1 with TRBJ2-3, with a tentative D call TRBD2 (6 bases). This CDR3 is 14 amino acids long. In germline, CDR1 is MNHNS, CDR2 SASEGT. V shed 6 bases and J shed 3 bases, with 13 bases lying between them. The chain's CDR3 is CASRREVVTDTQYF. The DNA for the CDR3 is TGTGCCAGCAGAAGGGAGGTAGTAACAGATACGCAGTATTTT.

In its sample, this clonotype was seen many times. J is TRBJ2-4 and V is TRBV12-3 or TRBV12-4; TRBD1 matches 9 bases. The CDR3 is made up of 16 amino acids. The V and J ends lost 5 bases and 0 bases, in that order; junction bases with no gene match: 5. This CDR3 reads CASSPGTGRAKNIQYF. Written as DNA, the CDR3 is TGTGCCAGCAGTCCCGGGACAGGGCGAGCCAAAAACATTCAGTACTTC.

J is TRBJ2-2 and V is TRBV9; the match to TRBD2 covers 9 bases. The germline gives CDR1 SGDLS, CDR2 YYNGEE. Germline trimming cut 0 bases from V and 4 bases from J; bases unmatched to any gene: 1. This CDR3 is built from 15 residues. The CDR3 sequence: CASSVVSGGTGELFF. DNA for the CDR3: TGTGCCAGCAGCGTAGTTAGCGGGGGCACCGGGGAGCTGTTTTTT.

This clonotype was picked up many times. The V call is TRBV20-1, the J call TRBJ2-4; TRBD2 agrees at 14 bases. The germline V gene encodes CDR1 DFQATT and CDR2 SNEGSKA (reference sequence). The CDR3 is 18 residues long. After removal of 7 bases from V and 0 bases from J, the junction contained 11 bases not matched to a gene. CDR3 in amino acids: CSVREGTSGGLAKNIQYF. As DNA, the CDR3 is TGCAGTGTCAGAGAGGGGACTAGCGGGGGACTAGCCAAAAACATTCAGTACTTC.

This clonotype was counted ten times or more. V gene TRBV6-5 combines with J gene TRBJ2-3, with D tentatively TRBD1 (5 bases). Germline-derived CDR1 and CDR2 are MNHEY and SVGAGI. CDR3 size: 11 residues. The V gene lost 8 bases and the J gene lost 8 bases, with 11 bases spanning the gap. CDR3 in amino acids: CASEIQGTQYF. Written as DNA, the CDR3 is TGTGCCAGCGAGATCCAGGGTACGCAGTATTTT.

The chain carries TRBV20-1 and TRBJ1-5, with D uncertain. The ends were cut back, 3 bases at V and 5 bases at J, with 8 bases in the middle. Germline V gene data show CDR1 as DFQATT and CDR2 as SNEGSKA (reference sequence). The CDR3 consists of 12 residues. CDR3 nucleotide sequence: TGCAGTGCTAGGAGGATGTATCAGCCCCAGCATTTT. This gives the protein CSARRMYQPQHF.

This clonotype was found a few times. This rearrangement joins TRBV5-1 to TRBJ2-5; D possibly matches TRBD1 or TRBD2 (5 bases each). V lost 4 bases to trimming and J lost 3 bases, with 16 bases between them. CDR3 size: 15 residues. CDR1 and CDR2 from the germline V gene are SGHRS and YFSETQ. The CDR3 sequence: CASSPGPLAEETQYF. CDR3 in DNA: TGCGCCAGCAGCCCGGGACCGCTGGCCGAAGAGACCCAGTACTTC.